This T cell receptor beta chain was recovered during a study of cytomegalovirus exposure and HLA in healthy donors. The PCR employed 60 Vbeta primers together with 13 Jbeta primers. Using immunoSEQ multiplex PCR, the repertoire was profiled, and TCRdb retains in-frame clones only, with some absent. The sample has nearly 95,000 clones; roughly three fifths are singletons. Regarding the study as a whole: Several of the most significant clusters were apparently associated with common viral pathogens in a later analysis. Differences between HLA loci emerged in a later analysis of TCR association rates, with DRB1 most and HLA-C fewest. Per a later analysis, HLA-associated TCR beta chains showed more clonal expansion than other, equally common TCR beta chains. Later analysis demonstrated an association between a missense DCLRE1C variant and TCR beta V- and J-gene trimming.

The germline V gene encodes CDR1 ENHRY and CDR2 SYGVKD. The CDR3 totals 15 residues. V trimming: 2 bases; J trimming: 1 base; junction bases outside the gene matches: 1. On this clone itself: The antigen is undetermined.

Sequencing was carried out using PBMCs. The chain is built from TRBV10-3 and TRBJ1-4, with 7 bases aligning to TRBD1. The source of this sequence is a woman between 25 and 40 years old in good health and CMV-seronegative. CDR3 DNA: TGTGCCATCAGTGAGGGGGACAGAACTAATGAAAAACTGTTTTTT. Its protein is CAISEGDRTNEKLFF.